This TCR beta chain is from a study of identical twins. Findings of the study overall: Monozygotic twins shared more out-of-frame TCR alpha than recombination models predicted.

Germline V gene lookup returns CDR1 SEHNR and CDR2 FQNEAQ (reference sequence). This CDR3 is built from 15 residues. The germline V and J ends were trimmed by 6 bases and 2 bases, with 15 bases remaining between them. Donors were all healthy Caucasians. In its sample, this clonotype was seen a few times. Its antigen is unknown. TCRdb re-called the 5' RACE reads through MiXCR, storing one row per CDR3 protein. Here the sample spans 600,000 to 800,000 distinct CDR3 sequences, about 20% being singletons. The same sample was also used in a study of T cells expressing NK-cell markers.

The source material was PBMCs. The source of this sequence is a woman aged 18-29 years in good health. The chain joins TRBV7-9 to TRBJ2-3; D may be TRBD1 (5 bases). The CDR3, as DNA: TGTGCCAGCAGACCCCCTAGACAGAACACAGATACGCAGTATTTT. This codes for CASRPPRQNTDTQYF.